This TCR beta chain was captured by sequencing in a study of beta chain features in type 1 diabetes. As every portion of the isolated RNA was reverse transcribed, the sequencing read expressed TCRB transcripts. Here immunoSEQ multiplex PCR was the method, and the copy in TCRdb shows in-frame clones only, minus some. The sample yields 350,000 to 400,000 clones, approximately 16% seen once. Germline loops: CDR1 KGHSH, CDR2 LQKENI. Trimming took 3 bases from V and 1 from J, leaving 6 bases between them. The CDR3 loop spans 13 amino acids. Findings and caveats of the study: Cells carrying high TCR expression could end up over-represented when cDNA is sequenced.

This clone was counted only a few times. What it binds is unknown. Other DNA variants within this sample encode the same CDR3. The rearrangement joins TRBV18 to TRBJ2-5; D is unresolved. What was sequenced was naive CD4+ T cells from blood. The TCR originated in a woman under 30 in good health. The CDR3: CASSPGAQETQYF. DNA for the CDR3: TGTGCCAGCTCACCTGGAGCCCAAGAGACCCAGTACTTC.